Following are 18 T cell receptor beta chains from one sample sequenced in a study of beta chain features in type 1 diabetes. The entirety of the isolated RNA underwent reverse transcription, so expressed TCRB transcripts were sequenced. This table comes from immunoSEQ multiplex PCR, and its TCRdb copy is limited to in-frame clones, with some not included. The table shows about 140,000 clones, with about 7.1% occurring only once. Sequences were obtained from central memory CD4+ T cells from blood. All receptors derive from a woman aged 25-40 years in good health.

The chain carries TRBV5-5 and TRBJ2-7; 11 bases align to TRBD1. The germline CDR1 and CDR2 sequences are SGHKS and YYEKEE (reference sequence). The CDR3 consists of 16 residues. Unmatched junction bases numbered 2, after V lost 0 bases and J lost 0 bases. CDR3 loop: CASSLGGTGGSYEQYF. As DNA, the CDR3 is TGTGCCAGCAGCTTGGGGGGGACAGGGGGCTCCTACGAGCAGTACTTC. Together with reference TRBV5-5 and TRBJ2-7, the CDR3 gives the full variable domain: DAGVTQSPTHLIKTRGQQVTLRCSPISGHKSVSWYQQVLGQGPQFIFQYYEKEERGRGNFPDRFSARQFPNYSSELNVNALLLGDSALYLCASSLGGTGGSYEQYFGPGTRLTVT.

The rearrangement uses TRBV5-6 and TRBJ1-2, with D perhaps TRBD1 (5 bases). Trimming removed 1 base from V and 2 bases from J, with 6 bases in between. This CDR3 has 13 amino acids. Germline V CDR1 and CDR2: SGHDT, YYEEEE. This CDR3 is CASSLSGNYGYTF. CDR3 DNA: TGTGCCAGCAGCTTGTCAGGGAACTATGGCTACACCTTC. Full variable domain (rest looked up from reference TRBV5-6 and TRBJ1-2): DAGVTQSPTHLIKTRGQQVTLRCSPKSGHDTVSWYQQALGQGPQFIFQYYEEEERQRGNFPDRFSGHQFPNYSSELNVNALLLGDSALYLCASSLSGNYGYTFGSGTRLTVV.

J is TRBJ2-7 and V is TRBV2; TRBD2 is a possible D gene (6 bases). CDR3 length: 12 residues. From germline, CDR1 is SNHLY and CDR2 FYNNEI. The V gene lost 4 bases and the J gene lost 7 bases, with 11 bases spanning the gap. The CDR3 sequence: CASSGEVGEQYF. In DNA form, the CDR3 reads TGTGCCAGCAGTGGGGAGGTAGGAGAGCAGTACTTC.

This clone was recorded many times. The rearrangement links TRBV7-2 to TRBJ1-1; D gene uncertain. V lost 0 bases, J lost 9 bases, and 8 bases lay in between. The CDR3 is 12 amino acids. Germline values: CDR1 SGHTA, CDR2 FQGNSA. CDR3 region: CASSLAEAQAFF. CDR3 coding DNA: TGTGCCAGCAGCTTAGCTGAAGCCCAAGCTTTCTTT.

This clone showed up just a few times. This sequence joins TRBV4-3 and TRBJ2-1; 10 bases agree with TRBD2. The trim removed 1 base at V and 7 bases at J, leaving 7 bases unmatched. In germline, CDR1 is LGHNA, CDR2 YSLEER. The CDR3 covers 16 residues. The CDR3 coding sequence is TGCGCCAGCAGCCAAGTTAAGTCTAGCGGGAGAAATGAGCAGTTCTTC. The encoded protein is CASSQVKSSGRNEQFF.

This clone has a handful of counts. This chain connects TRBV7-2 to TRBJ2-1; D might be TRBD2 (5 bases). In germline, CDR1 is SGHTA, CDR2 FQGNSA. Trimming pared 5 bases from V and 1 base from J, leaving 12 bases between. This CDR3 contains 15 residues. CDR3: CASSPSGPSYNEQFF. The CDR3 DNA reads as TGTGCCAGCAGCCCCAGCGGCCCGTCCTACAATGAGCAGTTCTTC.

This rearrangement joins TRBV28 to TRBJ1-5; no reliable D call. V lost 4 bases, J lost 0 bases, and 10 bases lay in between. Germline V lookup: CDR1 MDHEN, CDR2 SYDVKM. This CDR3 contains 15 residues. CDR3: CASSSGLISNQPQHF. In DNA form, the CDR3 reads TGTGCCAGCAGTTCCGGACTAATTAGCAATCAGCCCCAGCATTTT.

V gene TRBV19 combines with J gene TRBJ1-5; D ambiguous. The CDR3 is made up of 12 amino acids. The germline V gene has CDR1 LNHDA and CDR2 SQIVND (reference sequence). Trimming took 4 bases from V and 11 from J, leaving 12 bases between them. CDR3 in DNA: TGTGCCAGTAGTACCCCGAACGGGGCCCAGCATTTT. Its protein product is CASSTPNGAQHF.

This clone has just a few counts. The J gene is TRBJ1-5, the V gene TRBV4-1; weak D call: TRBD1 (5 bases). The CDR3 length is 16 residues. V was trimmed by 0 bases and J by 2 bases, leaving 11 bases between them. Germline V gene sequence: CDR1 MGHRA, CDR2 YSYEKL. Here the CDR3 reads CASSQDGGIGNQPQHF. In nucleotides, the CDR3 is TGCGCCAGCAGCCAAGATGGGGGGATTGGCAATCAGCCCCAGCATTTT.

The genes are TRBV15 and TRBJ2-4; TRBD2 might be the D (5 bases). Between the trimmed V and J ends, which lost 4 bases and 7 bases, there was a span of 8 bases. Germline CDR1 LNHNV, CDR2 YYDKDF (reference sequence). This CDR3 is 12 amino acids long. CDR3 nucleotide sequence: TGTGCCACCAGCACCGGGGTCAACATTCAGTACTTC. It encodes CATSTGVNIQYF.

V gene TRBV7-9 combines with J gene TRBJ2-5, with TRBD1 matching over 8 bases. CDR1 and CDR2 from the germline V gene are SEHNR and FQNEAQ (reference sequence). The CDR3 spans 15 residues. V dropped 5 bases and J dropped 0; count of bases not matched to a gene: 5. CDR3 loop: CASSPTTGDQETQYF. The CDR3 region has the DNA TGTGCCAGCAGCCCGACGACAGGGGACCAAGAGACCCAGTACTTC.

This clone was seen repeatedly, ten times or more. V usage is TRBV28 and J usage is TRBJ2-7; TRBD2 matches 7 bases. Germline values: CDR1 MDHEN, CDR2 SYDVKM. The CDR3 contains 14 residues. With 7 bases clipped from V and 2 bases from J, the junction kept 8 bases outside the gene matches. CDR3 DNA: TGTGCCAGCACCTTTGTGGGAGGGCCCTACGAGCAGTACTTC. It is translated as CASTFVGGPYEQYF.

This clone was seen a few times. V and J are TRBV28 and TRBJ1-2; TRBD1 matches at 7 bases. V gave up 6 bases and J gave up 3 bases; unmatched junction bases: 7. From germline, CDR1 is MDHEN and CDR2 SYDVKM. This CDR3 is 14 amino acids long. In nucleotides, the CDR3 is TGTGCCAGCAGAAAAGGGGGCATAGACTATGGCTACACCTTC. This sequence encodes CASRKGGIDYGYTF.

The J gene is TRBJ2-7, the V gene TRBV25-1; tentative D call: TRBD1 (6 bases). V lost 1 base and J lost 2, with 12 bases in between. The CDR3 has 15 amino acids. Per the germline V gene, CDR1 is MGHDK and CDR2 is SYGVNS. The CDR3: CASSESGRGTYEQYF. CDR3 nucleotides: TGTGCCAGCAGTGAATCTGGCAGGGGCACCTACGAGCAGTACTTC.

At least ten counts were recorded for this clone. J is TRBJ2-3 and V is TRBV29-1; D not resolved. Trimming stripped 4 bases from V and 3 bases from J, with 5 bases between. CDR1 is SQVTM, CDR2 ANQGSEA, per germline. This CDR3 comprises 11 residues. This chain's CDR3 is CSVAETDTQYF. The CDR3 DNA sequence: TGCAGCGTTGCGGAGACAGATACGCAGTATTTT.

This sequence joins TRBV5-4 and TRBJ2-2; D is perhaps TRBD1 (6 bases). The germline V gene encodes CDR1 SGHNT and CDR2 YYREEE (reference sequence). The CDR3 consists of 16 residues. V shed 4 bases and J shed 4 bases, with 17 bases lying between them. CDR3 DNA sequence: TGTGCCAGCAGCCCCCAGGGGACCGTTCTCACCGGGGAGCTGTTTTTT. Protein product: CASSPQGTVLTGELFF.

This clone was picked up a small number of times. This chain uses TRBV28 with TRBJ1-4; D possibly corresponds to TRBD1 (6 bases). This CDR3 is built from 14 residues. V was shortened by 5 bases and J by 5 bases, with 12 bases between the two germline ends. Germline V CDR1 and CDR2: MDHEN, SYDVKM. The CDR3 region is CASSLTGSNEKLFF. The CDR3 bases are TGTGCCAGCAGTCTGACAGGTTCAAATGAAAAACTGTTTTTT.

This clone was seen a few times. In nucleotides, the CDR3 is TGTGCCAGCAGTTTTTTGACTAGCGTCTACAATGAGCAGTTCTTC. This gives the protein CASSFLTSVYNEQFF. The rearrangement joins TRBV28 to TRBJ2-1; TRBD2 matches at 8 bases. Germline-derived CDR1 and CDR2 are MDHEN and SYDVKM. This CDR3 is built from 15 residues. The V and J ends lost 3 bases and 3 bases, in that order; junction bases with no gene match: 4.